Listed here are 25 T cell receptor beta chains from one sample, sequenced in a study of blood T cells in healthy people across ages. Primers used in a second PCR of roughly 7 to 12 cycles were a sample-barcoded 5' primer and a J-beta primer mix. TCRdb re-called the 5' RACE reads with MiXCR, one entry per CDR3 protein. This sample has around 900,000 distinct CDR3 sequences, with 29% found just once. Sequencing was done on a sample of blood. All receptors derive from a woman older than 75 in good health.

The table lists this clonotype with a few counts. The genes are TRBV6-5 and TRBJ1-4; no definite D call. Germline values: CDR1 MNHEY, CDR2 SVGAGI. The CDR3 has 13 amino acids. Trimming left V 5 bases short and J 4 bases short, with 8 bases between. This CDR3 is CASSSPRNEKLFF. CDR3 nucleotides: TGTGCCAGCAGTAGTCCACGTAATGAAAAACTGTTTTTT.

This clonotype was counted ten times or more. The chain couples TRBV7-8 to TRBJ1-4; D gene ambiguous. Trimming took off 3 bases at V and 7 bases at J, with 12 bases between the two ends. Germline V gene sequence: CDR1 SGHVS, CDR2 FQNEAQ. The CDR3 loop spans 14 amino acids. The CDR3 region has the DNA TGTGCCAGCAGCTTTGGACCCTTACCTGAAAAACTGTTTTTT. Translating it yields CASSFGPLPEKLFF.

This clonotype was recorded at least ten times. The J gene is TRBJ2-6, the V gene TRBV30; D is possibly TRBD1 (5 bases). This CDR3 spans 15 amino acids. CDR1 GTSNPN and CDR2 SVGIG come from the germline V gene (reference sequence). With 4 bases removed from V and 2 bases from J, the gap between germline ends came to 12 bases. This CDR3 reads CAWNQGSAGANVLTF. Here the CDR3 DNA reads TGTGCCTGGAACCAGGGAAGTGCTGGGGCCAACGTCCTGACTTTC. The variable domain in full, completed from reference TRBV30 and TRBJ2-6, reads SQTIHQWPATLVQPVGSPLSLECTVEGTSNPNLYWYRQAAGRGLQLLFYSVGIGQISSEVPQNLSASRPQDRQFILSSKKLLLSDSGFYLCAWNQGSAGANVLTFGAGSRLTVL.

This clonotype was counted a single time. A much larger clone sits a single nucleotide away, making a read error possible. This chain joins TRBV12-3 or TRBV12-4 and TRBJ2-5, with a tentative D call TRBD2 (5 bases). TRBJ2-1 matches the DNA end more closely, so the J call is doubtful. CDR3 length: 13 residues. CDR3 bases: TGTGCCAGCAGTTTAACTAGTGGAGAGACCCAGTTCTTC. Translating it yields CASSLTSGETQFF.

The rearrangement uses TRBV20-1 and TRBJ1-2, with D possibly matching TRBD1 (5 bases). This CDR3 has 14 amino acids. V lost 6 bases, J lost 8 bases, and 22 bases lay in between. Per germline, CDR1 DFQATT and CDR2 SNEGSKA (reference sequence). This CDR3 reads CSARQGHTVGGYTF. The CDR3 DNA sequence: TGCAGTGCCCGGCAGGGCCATACCGTTGGGGGCTACACCTTC.

The rearrangement uses TRBV6-1 and TRBJ2-3; 7 bases map to TRBD2. Trimming at V came to 4 bases and at J to 4 bases, leaving 2 bases not matched to a gene. The CDR3 contains 13 residues. CDR1 is MNHNS and CDR2 is SASEGT in the germline V gene. CDR3 protein: CASSVSGADTQYF. CDR3 in DNA: TGTGCCAGCAGTGTCAGCGGGGCAGATACGCAGTATTTT.

Only a few counts were recorded for this clonotype. A read error may account for a junction end that differs from germline. This chain links TRBV27 with TRBJ2-6, with 7 nucleotides matching TRBD1. From germline, CDR1 is MNHEY and CDR2 SMNVEV (reference sequence). The CDR3 is 19 amino acids. Here the CDR3 DNA reads TGTGCCGGCAGTCTCCGGACAGGAGTATCTGAGTCTGGGGCCAACGTCCTGACTTTC. This encodes CAGSLRTGVSESGANVLTF.

This clonotype appeared many times. The chain recombines TRBV29-1 with TRBJ2-1, with D perhaps TRBD2 (6 bases). CDR3 length equals 13 residues. Between the trimmed V and J ends, which lost 6 bases and 3 bases, there was a span of 12 bases. Germline lookup yields CDR1 SQVTM and CDR2 ANQGSEA. The CDR3 loop is CSVGGRGYNEQFF. The CDR3 DNA follows: TGCAGCGTGGGGGGACGGGGCTACAATGAGCAGTTCTTC.

This clonotype has a count of ten or more. The chain employs TRBV14 and TRBJ2-7; 8 nucleotides match TRBD1. Germline CDR1 reads SGHDN; CDR2 reads FVKESK. The CDR3 consists of 14 residues. With 7 bases clipped from V and 6 bases from J, the junction kept 11 bases outside the gene matches. The CDR3 nucleotides read TGTGCCAGCAAAATGGCTGGACAGGGAGGCGAGCAGTACTTC. Translated, it gives CASKMAGQGGEQYF.

This clonotype came up many times. The chain employs TRBV5-1 and TRBJ2-7; TRBD1 might be the D (6 bases). CDR1 is SGHRS, CDR2 YFSETQ, per germline. CDR3 length equals 13 residues. Deletions cut 3 bases from V and 5 bases from J, with 12 bases between. CDR3 sequence: CASSSWGRNEQYF. The CDR3 DNA is TGCGCCAGCAGCTCCTGGGGGCGTAACGAGCAGTACTTC.

This clonotype was detected only a few times. A clone one base away is much larger, so this may be a read error. This chain joins TRBV6-2 or TRBV6-3 and TRBJ2-1; 12 bases fit TRBD2. Germline V gene sequence: CDR1 MNHEY, CDR2 SVGEGT. The CDR3 has 14 amino acids. Germline trimming cut 7 bases from V and 13 bases from J; bases unmatched to any gene: 11. The CDR3 here is CASTATSGGETQFF. DNA of the CDR3: TGTGCCAGCACCGCGACTAGCGGGGGTGAGACCCAGTTCTTC.

Concerning this clonotype: A much bigger clone sits one base away, suggesting this may be a read error. The chain uses TRBV6-2 or TRBV6-3 and TRBJ2-1; 8 bases are shared with TRBD2. The trim removed 2 bases at V and 13 bases at J, leaving 16 bases unmatched. This CDR3 is built from 16 residues. In germline, CDR1 is MNHEY, CDR2 SVGEGT. The CDR3 DNA is TGTGCCAGCAGTTACGCCAGCGGGGGCCCTCAAGAGACCCAGTTCTTC. Encoded protein: CASSYASGGPQETQFF.

Points on this clonotype: This clone may be a read error of a much larger clone one base away. The chain links TRBV5-1 to TRBJ2-1; D is unresolved. There are 14 residues in the CDR3. Germline V lookup: CDR1 SGHRS, CDR2 YFSETQ. The V end lost 3 bases, the J end lost 7 bases, and 14 bases lay between the germline ends. The CDR3 nucleotides are TGCGCCAGCAGCTGGGCGTTCCAGGTTAATGAGCAGTTCTTC. Its protein is CASSWAFQVNEQFF.

This clonotype was seen more than once but under ten times. This chain uses TRBV6-6 with TRBJ2-2; TRBD2 is a possible D gene (5 bases). Germline V gene sequence: CDR1 MNHNY, CDR2 SVGAGI (reference sequence). The CDR3 is 14 residues long. V lost 2 bases and J 6 bases, leaving 10 bases between the germline ends. CDR3 DNA: TGTGCCAGCAGTTACAGAGGGAAGCCCGGGGAGCTGTTTTTT. Translation: CASSYRGKPGELFF.

This clonotype was recorded at least ten times. The chain is built from TRBV21-1 and TRBJ2-5; the D call in the table, TRBD1, was not verified against the DNA. TRBV21-1 is a pseudogene. The CDR3 consists of 19 residues. The CDR3 DNA is TGTGCCAGCAGCACCCAAGGCCCTAGCGGGGGCGCAAACCAAGAGACCCAGTACTTC. Translated: CASSTQGPSGGANQETQYF.

This clonotype was counted only a few times. At one boundary the junction diverges from the germline segment, which might be a read error. The genes are TRBV6-5 and TRBJ2-2; D may be TRBD2 (5 bases). This CDR3 has 15 residues. CDR1 and CDR2 from the germline V gene are MNHEY and SVGAGI. The CDR3 spells CASTRSIVRSGERFF. CDR3 coding DNA: TGTGCCAGCACTCGATCGATAGTTCGCTCCGGGGAGCGGTTTTTT.

The chain links TRBV14 to TRBJ2-1; D not resolved. The ends were cut back, 1 base at V and 13 bases at J, with 14 bases in the middle. CDR1 SGHDN and CDR2 FVKESK come from the germline V gene. CDR3 length: 13 amino acids. This CDR3 reads CASSQGQKETQFF. CDR3 nucleotide sequence: TGTGCCAGCAGCCAAGGGCAAAAAGAGACCCAGTTCTTC.

Concerning this clonotype: With a much larger clone just one base away, this may be a read error. V gene TRBV7-2 combines with J gene TRBJ2-7; D is unclear. CDR1 and CDR2 from the germline V gene are SGHTA and FQGNSA. V lost 1 base and J lost 10, with 11 bases in between. This CDR3 comprises 12 residues. The chain's CDR3 is CASSLDVEAQYF. CDR3 nucleotides: TGTGCCAGCAGCTTAGACGTAGAGGCCCAGTACTTC.

The chain has TRBV5-4 and TRBJ1-1, with 7 bases identical to TRBD1. This CDR3 comprises 15 residues. V was clipped by 2 bases and J by 1 base; unmatched bases: 5. Germline CDR1 and CDR2: SGHNT and YYREEE (reference sequence). The CDR3 DNA reads TGTGCCAGCAGCTTACCGACAGGGTCGAACACTGAAGCTTTCTTT. Protein: CASSLPTGSNTEAFF.

The chain carries TRBV5-5 and TRBJ1-3; D unresolved. Per the germline V gene, CDR1 is SGHKS and CDR2 is YYEKEE (reference sequence). Trimming cost V 0 bases and J 3 bases, with 10 bases left between them. The CDR3 totals 15 residues. In DNA form, the CDR3 reads TGTGCCAGCAGCTTGGATGCGGGATTTGGAAACACCATATATTTT. Its protein is CASSLDAGFGNTIYF.

This clonotype appeared many times. The rearrangement joins TRBV7-9 to TRBJ1-2; D gene unclear. Germline CDR1 and CDR2: SEHNR and FQNEAQ (reference sequence). Trimming left V 5 bases short and J 4 bases short, with 20 bases between. The CDR3 runs 16 residues. The CDR3 nucleotides are TGTGCCAGCAGCCCCGGGTTAATATCTTGGGGCTATGGCTACACCTTC. Translating it yields CASSPGLISWGYGYTF.

This clonotype was detected once. Its ends do not fully match the called genes, so a read error is possible. The chain uses TRBV6-1 and TRBJ2-1; D is unclear. Per the germline V gene, CDR1 is MNHNS and CDR2 is SASEGT. The CDR3 spans 15 residues. Here the CDR3 reads CAILGNGVSYNEQCF. Here the CDR3 DNA reads TGTGCCATCCTGGGGAATGGGGTCTCCTACAATGAGCAGTGCTTC.

With respect to this clonotype: One end of the junction varies from germline; a read error may be responsible. The rearrangement links TRBV7-9 to TRBJ2-1; tentative D call: TRBD1 (7 bases). Germline CDR1 SEHNR, CDR2 FQNEAQ (reference sequence). CDR3 length equals 13 residues. CDR3 in amino acids: CASSLSGGNGQFF. The CDR3 nucleotides read TGTGCCAGCAGCTTATCAGGGGGGAATGGGCAGTTCTTC.

The chain carries TRBV30 and TRBJ1-6; tentative D call: TRBD1 (5 bases). Per germline, CDR1 GTSNPN and CDR2 SVGIG (reference sequence). The CDR3 spans 13 residues. Trimming took off 3 bases at V and 2 bases at J, with 5 bases between the two ends. The CDR3 region is CAWRTAYNSPLHF. CDR3 DNA: TGTGCCTGGAGGACAGCCTATAATTCACCCCTCCACTTT.

The chain recombines TRBV18 with TRBJ1-4; D unresolved. The CDR3 totals 16 residues. Per germline, CDR1 KGHSH and CDR2 LQKENI. With 2 bases removed from V and 3 bases from J, the gap between germline ends came to 13 bases. CDR3 nucleotide sequence: TGTGCCAGCTCACCATTCACGGACGTAGCTAATGAAAAACTGTTTTTT. Encoded protein: CASSPFTDVANEKLFF.